This entry features one T cell receptor (beta chain) sequence. Its specificity is unknown. The CDR3 covers 14 residues. Unmatched junction bases numbered 9, after V lost 8 bases and J lost 4 bases. Germline V lookup: CDR1 MDHEN, CDR2 SYDVKM. Sequencing used immunoSEQ multiplex PCR; TCRdb keeps in-frame clones, though not all of them. The table has roughly 90,000 clones, about 90% seen once. This entry comes from a study of T cell responses to AZD1222 COVID-19 vaccine. Study-wide points: Repertoire sampling occurred only after the peak T cell response. White British ancestry dominated among donors, who included more females, and clonal diversity was possibly underestimated.

V usage is TRBV28 and J usage is TRBJ1-1, with 8 bases identical to TRBD1. This sequence originates from an adult in good health. The specimen was peripheral blood, collected on day 0 of MenACWY control vaccination. The CDR3 loop is CASLRGRLGTEAFF. The CDR3 bases are TGTGCCAGCCTCAGGGGGCGCTTGGGCACTGAAGCTTTCTTT. The entire variable domain, with the rest obtained from reference TRBV28 and TRBJ1-1, is as follows: DVKVTQSSRYLVKRTGEKVFLECVQDMDHENMFWYRQDPGLGLRLIYFSYDVKMKEKGDIPEGYSVSREKKERFSLILESASTNQTSMYLCASLRGRLGTEAFFGQGTRLTVV.